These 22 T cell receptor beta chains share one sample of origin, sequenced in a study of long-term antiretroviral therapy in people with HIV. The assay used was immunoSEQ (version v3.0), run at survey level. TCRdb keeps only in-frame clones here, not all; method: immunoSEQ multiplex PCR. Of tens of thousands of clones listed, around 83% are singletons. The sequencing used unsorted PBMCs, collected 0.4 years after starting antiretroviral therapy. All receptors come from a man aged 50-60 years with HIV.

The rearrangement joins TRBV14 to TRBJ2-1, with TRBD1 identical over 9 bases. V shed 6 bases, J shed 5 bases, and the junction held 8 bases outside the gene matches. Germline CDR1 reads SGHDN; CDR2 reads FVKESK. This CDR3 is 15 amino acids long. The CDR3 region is CASSTGGAYHNEQFF. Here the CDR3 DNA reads TGTGCCAGCAGTACAGGGGGCGCTTACCACAATGAGCAGTTCTTC.

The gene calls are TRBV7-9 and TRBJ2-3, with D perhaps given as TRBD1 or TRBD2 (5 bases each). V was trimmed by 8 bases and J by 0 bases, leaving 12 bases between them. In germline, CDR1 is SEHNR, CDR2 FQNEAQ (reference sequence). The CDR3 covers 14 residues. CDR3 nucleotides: TGTGCCAGCGGGGGTCCGACTAGCACAGATACGCAGTATTTT. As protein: CASGGPTSTDTQYF. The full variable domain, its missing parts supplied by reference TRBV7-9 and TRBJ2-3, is DTGVSQNPRHKITKRGQNVTFRCDPISEHNRLYWYRQTLGQGPEFLTYFQNEAQLEKSRLLSDRFSAERPKGSFSTLEIQRTEQGDSAMYLCASGGPTSTDTQYFGPGTRLTVL.

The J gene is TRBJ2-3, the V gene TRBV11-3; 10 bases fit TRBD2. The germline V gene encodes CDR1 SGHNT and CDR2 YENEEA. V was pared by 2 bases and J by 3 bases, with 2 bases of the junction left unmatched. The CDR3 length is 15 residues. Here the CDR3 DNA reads TGTGCCAGCAGCTTAACGACTAGCGGGACAGATACGCAGTATTTT. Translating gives CASSLTTSGTDTQYF.

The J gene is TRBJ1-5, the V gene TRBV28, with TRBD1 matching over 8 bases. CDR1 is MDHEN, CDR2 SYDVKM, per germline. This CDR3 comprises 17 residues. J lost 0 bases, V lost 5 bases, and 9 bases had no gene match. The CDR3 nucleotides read TGTGCCAGCAGTGTCTACAGGGGGACGTATAGCAATCAGCCCCAGCATTTT. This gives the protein CASSVYRGTYSNQPQHF.

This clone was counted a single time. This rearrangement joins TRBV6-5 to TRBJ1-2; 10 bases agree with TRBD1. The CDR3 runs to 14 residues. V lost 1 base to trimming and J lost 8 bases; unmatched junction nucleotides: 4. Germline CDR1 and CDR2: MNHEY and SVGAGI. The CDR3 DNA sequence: TGTGCCAGCAGTTACTTGGGACAGGGGCACGGCTACACCTTC. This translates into CASSYLGQGHGYTF.

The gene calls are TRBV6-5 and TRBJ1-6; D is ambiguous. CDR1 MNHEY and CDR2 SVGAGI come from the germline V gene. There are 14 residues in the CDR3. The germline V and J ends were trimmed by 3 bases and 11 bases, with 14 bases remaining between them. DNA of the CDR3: TGTGCCAGCAGTTATACAGTTCTCCAACCACCCCTCCACTTT. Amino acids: CASSYTVLQPPLHF.

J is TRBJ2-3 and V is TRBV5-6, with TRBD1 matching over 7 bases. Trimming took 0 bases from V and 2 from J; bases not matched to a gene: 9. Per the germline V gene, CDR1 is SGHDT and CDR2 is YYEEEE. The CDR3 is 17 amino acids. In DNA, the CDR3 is TGTGCCAGCAGCTTGGCTGGGGACAGAACTACCACAGATACGCAGTATTTT. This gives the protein CASSLAGDRTTTDTQYF. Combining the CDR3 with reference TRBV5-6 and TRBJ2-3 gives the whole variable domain DAGVTQSPTHLIKTRGQQVTLRCSPKSGHDTVSWYQQALGQGPQFIFQYYEEEERQRGNFPDRFSGHQFPNYSSELNVNALLLGDSALYLCASSLAGDRTTTDTQYFGPGTRLTVL.

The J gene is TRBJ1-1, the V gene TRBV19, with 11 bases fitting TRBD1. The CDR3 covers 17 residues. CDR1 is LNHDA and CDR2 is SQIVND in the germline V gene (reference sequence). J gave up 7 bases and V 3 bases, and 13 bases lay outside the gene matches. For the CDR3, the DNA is TGTGCCAGTAGTATTCTACCGGGACAGGGGGATAGGCGTGAAGCTTTCTTT. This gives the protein CASSILPGQGDRREAFF.

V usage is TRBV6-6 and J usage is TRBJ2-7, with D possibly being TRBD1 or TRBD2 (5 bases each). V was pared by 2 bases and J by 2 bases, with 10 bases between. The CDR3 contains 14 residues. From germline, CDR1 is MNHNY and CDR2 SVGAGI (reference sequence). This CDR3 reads CASSYRDQTYEQYF. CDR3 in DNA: TGTGCCAGCAGTTACCGGGACCAAACCTACGAGCAGTACTTC.

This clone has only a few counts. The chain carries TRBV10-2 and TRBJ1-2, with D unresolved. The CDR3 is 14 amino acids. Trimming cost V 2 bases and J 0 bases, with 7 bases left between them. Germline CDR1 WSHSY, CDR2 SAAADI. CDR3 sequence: CASSETGTNYGYTF. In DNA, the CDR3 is TGCGCCAGCAGTGAGACGGGGACTAACTATGGCTACACCTTC.

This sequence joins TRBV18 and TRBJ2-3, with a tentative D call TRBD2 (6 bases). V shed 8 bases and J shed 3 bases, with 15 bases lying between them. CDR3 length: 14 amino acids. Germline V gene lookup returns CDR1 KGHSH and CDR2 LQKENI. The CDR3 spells CASANIGGTDTQYF. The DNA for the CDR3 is TGTGCCAGCGCCAATATCGGGGGTACAGATACGCAGTATTTT.

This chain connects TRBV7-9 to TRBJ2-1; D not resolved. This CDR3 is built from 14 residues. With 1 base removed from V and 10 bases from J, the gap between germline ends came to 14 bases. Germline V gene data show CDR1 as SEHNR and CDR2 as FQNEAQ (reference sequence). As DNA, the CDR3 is TGTGCCAGCAGCTTAGAAAGGAAAATACAGGAGCAGTTCTTC. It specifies CASSLERKIQEQFF.

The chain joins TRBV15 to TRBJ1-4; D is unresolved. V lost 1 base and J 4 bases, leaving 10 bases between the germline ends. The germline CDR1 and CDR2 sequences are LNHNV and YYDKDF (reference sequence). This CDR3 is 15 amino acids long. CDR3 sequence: CATSRAKGSNEKLFF. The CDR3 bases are TGTGCCACCAGCAGAGCGAAGGGAAGTAATGAAAAACTGTTTTTT.

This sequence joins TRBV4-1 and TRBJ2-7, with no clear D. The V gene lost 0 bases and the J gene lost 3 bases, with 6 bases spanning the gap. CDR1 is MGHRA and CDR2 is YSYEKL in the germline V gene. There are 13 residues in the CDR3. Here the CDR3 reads CASSQERGYEQYF. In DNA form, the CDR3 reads TGCGCCAGCAGCCAAGAAAGAGGCTACGAGCAGTACTTC.

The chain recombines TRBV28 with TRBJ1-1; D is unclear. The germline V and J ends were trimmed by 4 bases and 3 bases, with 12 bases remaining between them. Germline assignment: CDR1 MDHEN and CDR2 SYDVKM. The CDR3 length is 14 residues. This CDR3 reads CASSSLAADTEAFF. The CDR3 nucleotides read TGTGCCAGCAGTTCCCTGGCCGCCGACACTGAAGCTTTCTTT. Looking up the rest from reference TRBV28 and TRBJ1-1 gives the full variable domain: DVKVTQSSRYLVKRTGEKVFLECVQDMDHENMFWYRQDPGLGLRLIYFSYDVKMKEKGDIPEGYSVSREKKERFSLILESASTNQTSMYLCASSSLAADTEAFFGQGTRLTVV.

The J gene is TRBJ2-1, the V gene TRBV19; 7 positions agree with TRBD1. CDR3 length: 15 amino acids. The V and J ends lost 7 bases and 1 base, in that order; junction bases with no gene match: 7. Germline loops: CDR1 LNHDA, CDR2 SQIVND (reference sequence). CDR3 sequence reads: CASKSQGMSYNEQFF. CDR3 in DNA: TGTGCCAGTAAGTCACAGGGGATGTCCTACAATGAGCAGTTCTTC.

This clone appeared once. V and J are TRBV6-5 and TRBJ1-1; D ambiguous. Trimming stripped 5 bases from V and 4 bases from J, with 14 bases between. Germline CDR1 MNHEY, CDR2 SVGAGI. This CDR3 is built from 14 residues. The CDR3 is CASSRASRGTEAFF. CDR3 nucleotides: TGTGCCAGCAGTCGGGCCTCTCGGGGCACTGAAGCTTTCTTT.

This chain's CDR3 is CASSLSRKELSNSPLHF. The CDR3 DNA reads as TGTGCCAGCAGTTTATCGAGGAAGGAGCTATCTAATTCACCCCTCCACTTT. This sequence joins TRBV27 and TRBJ1-6, with D uncertain. The V end was cut by 0 bases, the J end by 6 bases, with 15 bases between. The germline V gene encodes CDR1 MNHEY and CDR2 SMNVEV (reference sequence). CDR3 length: 17 amino acids.

The CDR3 region is CASSYGGQASTDTQYF. The CDR3 DNA sequence: TGTGCCAGCAGCTATGGGGGACAGGCGAGCACAGATACGCAGTATTTT. The chain has TRBV7-9 and TRBJ2-3; 8 bases agree with TRBD1. This CDR3 has 16 amino acids. Germline V lookup: CDR1 SEHNR, CDR2 FQNEAQ (reference sequence). After removal of 4 bases from V and 0 bases from J, the junction contained 6 bases not matched to a gene.

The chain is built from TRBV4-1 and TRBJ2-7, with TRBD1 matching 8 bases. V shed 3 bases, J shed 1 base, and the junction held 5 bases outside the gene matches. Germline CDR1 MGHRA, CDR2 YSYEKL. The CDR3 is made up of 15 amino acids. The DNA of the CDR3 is TGCGCCAGCAGCCACGGACAGGGACAATCCTACGAGCAGTACTTC. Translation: CASSHGQGQSYEQYF.

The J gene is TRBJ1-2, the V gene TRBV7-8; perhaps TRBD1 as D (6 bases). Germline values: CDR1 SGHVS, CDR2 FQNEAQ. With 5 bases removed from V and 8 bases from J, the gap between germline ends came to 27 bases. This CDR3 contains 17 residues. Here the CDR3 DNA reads TGTGCCAGCAGCCTTACAGGGCCTCGTCTTAGGGAGGAAGGCTACACCTTC. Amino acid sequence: CASSLTGPRLREEGYTF.

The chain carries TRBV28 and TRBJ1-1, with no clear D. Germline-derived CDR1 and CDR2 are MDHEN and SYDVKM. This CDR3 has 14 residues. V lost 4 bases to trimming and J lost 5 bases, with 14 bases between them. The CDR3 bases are TGTGCCAGCAGTTCCGGACGGTTAAATACTGAAGCTTTCTTT. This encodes CASSSGRLNTEAFF.